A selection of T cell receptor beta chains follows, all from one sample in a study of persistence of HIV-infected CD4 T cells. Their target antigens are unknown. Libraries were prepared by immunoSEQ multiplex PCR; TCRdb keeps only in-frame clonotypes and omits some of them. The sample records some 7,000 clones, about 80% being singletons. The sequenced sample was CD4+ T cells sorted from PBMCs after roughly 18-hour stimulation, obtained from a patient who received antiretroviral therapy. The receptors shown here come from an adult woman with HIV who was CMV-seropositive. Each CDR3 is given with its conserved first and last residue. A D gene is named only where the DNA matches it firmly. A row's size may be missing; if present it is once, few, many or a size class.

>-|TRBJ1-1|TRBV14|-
TGTGCCAGCAGCCAAGAGAGGAACACTGAAGCTTTCTTT
CASSQERNTEAFF
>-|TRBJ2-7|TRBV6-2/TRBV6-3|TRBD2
TGTGCCAGCAGTCAAGGGACTAGCGGGATCCGAAGAAACGAGCAGTACTTC
CASSQGTSGIRRNEQYF
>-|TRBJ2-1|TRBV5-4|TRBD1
TGTGCCAGCAGCCGCTGGGGGACAGGGTCGGCCAATGAGCAGTTCTTC
CASSRWGTGSANEQFF
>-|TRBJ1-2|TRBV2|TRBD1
TGTGCCAGCAGTCAAGATGACAGGGGCTATGGCTACACCTTC
CASSQDDRGYGYTF
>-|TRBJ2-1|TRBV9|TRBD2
TGTGCCAGCAGCGTAGATCTAGCGGGAGCTCATGAGCAGTTCTTC
CASSVDLAGAHEQFF
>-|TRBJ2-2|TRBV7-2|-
TGTGCCAGCAGCGCCCGGCCCCCAGGGGAGCTGTTTTTT
CASSARPPGELFF
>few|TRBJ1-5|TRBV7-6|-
TGTGCCAGCAGCTTAGTCGCCAGGGGAAGCAATCAGCCCCAGCATTTT
CASSLVARGSNQPQHF
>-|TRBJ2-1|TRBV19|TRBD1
TGTGCCAGTCGGACAGGCCACAATGAGCAGTTCTTC
CASRTGHNEQFF
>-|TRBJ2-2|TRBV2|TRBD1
TGTGCCAGCAACCAGGGACAGGGCGGCGGGGAGCTGTTTTTT
CASNQGQGGGELFF
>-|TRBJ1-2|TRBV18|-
TGTGCCAGCTCACCTGAGAATAACTATGGCTACACCTTC
CASSPENNYGYTF
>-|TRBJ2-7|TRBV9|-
TGTGCCAGCAGCGTATGGCCGGATTCCTACGAGCAGTACTTC
CASSVWPDSYEQYF
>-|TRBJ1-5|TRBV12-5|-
TGTGCTAGTGGTTTGGCAGGGGCGGGGAATCAGCCCCAGCATTTT
CASGLAGAGNQPQHF
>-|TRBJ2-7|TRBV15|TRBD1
TGTGCCACCAGCGCCCGACAGGGTAACTACGAGCAGTACTTC
CATSARQGNYEQYF